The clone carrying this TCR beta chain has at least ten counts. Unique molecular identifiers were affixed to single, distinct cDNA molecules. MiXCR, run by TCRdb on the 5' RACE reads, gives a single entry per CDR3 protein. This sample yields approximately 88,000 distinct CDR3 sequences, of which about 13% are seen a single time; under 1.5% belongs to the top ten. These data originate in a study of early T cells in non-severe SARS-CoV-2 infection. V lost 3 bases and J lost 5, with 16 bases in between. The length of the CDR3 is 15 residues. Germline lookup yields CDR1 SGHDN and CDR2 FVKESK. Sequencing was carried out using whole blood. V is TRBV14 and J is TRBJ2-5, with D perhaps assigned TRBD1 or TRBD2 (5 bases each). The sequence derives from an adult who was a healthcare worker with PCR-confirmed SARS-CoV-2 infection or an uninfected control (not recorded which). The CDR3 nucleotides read TGTGCCAGCAGCCAGGGGACCCGCAATCGTGAGACCCAGTACTTC. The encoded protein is CASSQGTRNRETQYF. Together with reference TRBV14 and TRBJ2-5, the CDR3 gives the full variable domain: EAGVTQFPSHSVIEKGQTVTLRCDPISGHDNLYWYRRVMGKEIKFLLHFVKESKQDESGMPNNRFLAERTGGTYSTLKVQPAELEDSGVYFCASSQGTRNRETQYFGPGTRLLVL.